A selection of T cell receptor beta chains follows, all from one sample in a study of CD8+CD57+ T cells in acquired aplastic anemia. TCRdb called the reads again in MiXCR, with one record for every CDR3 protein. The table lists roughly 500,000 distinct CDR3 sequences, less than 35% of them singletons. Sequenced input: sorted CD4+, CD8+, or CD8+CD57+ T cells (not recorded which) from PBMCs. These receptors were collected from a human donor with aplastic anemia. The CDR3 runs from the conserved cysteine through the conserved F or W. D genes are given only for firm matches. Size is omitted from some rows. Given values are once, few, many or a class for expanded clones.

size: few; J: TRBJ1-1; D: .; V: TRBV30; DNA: TGTGCCTGGAGTGTGACAGGAACAATCTTT; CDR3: CAWSVTGTIF
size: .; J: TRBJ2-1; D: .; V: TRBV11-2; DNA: TGTGCCAGCAGCTTGGAGGGACAGTCGCACAATGAGCAGTTCTTC; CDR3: CASSLEGQSHNEQFF
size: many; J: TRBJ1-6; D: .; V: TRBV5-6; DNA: TGTGCCAGCAGCGATGACTATAATTCACCCCTCCACTTT; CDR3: CASSDDYNSPLHF
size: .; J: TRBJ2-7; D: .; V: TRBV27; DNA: TGTGCCAGCAGTGAGCAGGCTCTCAACTGCGAGCAGTACTTC; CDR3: CASSEQALNCEQYF
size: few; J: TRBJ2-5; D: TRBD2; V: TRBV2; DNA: TGTGCCAGCAGTGAGACTAGCGGGGGGGCCGATTCAGAGACCCAGTACTTC; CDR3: CASSETSGGADSETQYF
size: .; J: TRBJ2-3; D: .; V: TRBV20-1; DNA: TGCAGTGCTAGAGATCCCGCCGGTCTCGGCACAGATACGCAGTATTTT; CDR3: CSARDPAGLGTDTQYF
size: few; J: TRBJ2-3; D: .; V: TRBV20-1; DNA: TGCAGTGTAGGGACCGAACTTGACACAGATACGCAGTATTTT; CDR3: CSVGTELDTDTQYF
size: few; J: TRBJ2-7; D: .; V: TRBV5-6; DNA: TGTGCCAGCAGCTCCTTTCCACAGGGAACCTACGAGCAGTACTTC; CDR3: CASSSFPQGTYEQYF
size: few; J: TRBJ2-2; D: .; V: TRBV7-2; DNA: TGTGCCAGCAGCTTAAAGGGAACGAACACCGGGGAGCTGTTTTTT; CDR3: CASSLKGTNTGELFF
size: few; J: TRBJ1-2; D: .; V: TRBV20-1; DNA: TGCAGTGCTAGAGGCATCAACAGGGACCACGGCTACACCTTC; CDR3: CSARGINRDHGYTF
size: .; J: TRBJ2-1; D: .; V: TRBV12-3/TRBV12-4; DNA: TGTGCCAGCACTTCAGACATGGGGCGTCTTTATGAGCAGTTCTTC; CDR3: CASTSDMGRLYEQFF
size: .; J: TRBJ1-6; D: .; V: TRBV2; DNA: TGTGCCAGCAGGTGGGGGGCGATTGATTCACCCCTCCACTTT; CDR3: CASRWGAIDSPLHF
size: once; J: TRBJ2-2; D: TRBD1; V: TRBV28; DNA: TGTGCCAGCAGCACAGGGGTCGGGGAGCTGTTTTTT; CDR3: CASSTGVGELFF
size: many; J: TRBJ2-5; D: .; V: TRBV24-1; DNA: TGTGCCACCAGTGACCCTGGTTCTGATAGGGCCCTAGGTAGCTTC; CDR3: CATSDPGSDRALGSF
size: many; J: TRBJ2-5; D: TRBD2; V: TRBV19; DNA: TGTGCCAGTAGTATGTCCGGGACTAGTTTAGAGACCCAGTACTTC; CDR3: CASSMSGTSLETQYF
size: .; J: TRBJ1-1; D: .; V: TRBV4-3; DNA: TGCGCCAGCAGCGCAATTACAGGGTTGAACACTGAAGCTTTCTTT; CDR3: CASSAITGLNTEAFF
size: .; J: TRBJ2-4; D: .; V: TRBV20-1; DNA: TGCAGTGCTAGCCGAGACCCCTCGGGCATTCAGTACTTC; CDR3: CSASRDPSGIQYF
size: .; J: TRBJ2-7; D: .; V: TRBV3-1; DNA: TGTGCCAGCAGCCAAGATCGGGGAGGATCCTACGAGCAGTACTTC; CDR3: CASSQDRGGSYEQYF
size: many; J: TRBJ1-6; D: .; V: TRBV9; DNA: TGTGCCAGCAGCACCCGGGCCTTGCATTCACCCCTCCACTTT; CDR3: CASSTRALHSPLHF
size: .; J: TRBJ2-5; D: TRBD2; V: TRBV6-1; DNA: TGTGCCAGCCGCGGTAGCGGGGGGCCCCAAGAGACCCAGTACTTC; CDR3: CASRGSGGPQETQYF
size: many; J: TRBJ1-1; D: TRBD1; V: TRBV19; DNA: TGTGCCAGTGCGGGACAGGCGAACACTGAAGCTTTCTTT; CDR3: CASAGQANTEAFF
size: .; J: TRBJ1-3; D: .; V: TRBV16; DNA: TGTGCCAGCAGCCAATCGAGTCGGGTGTACTCTGGAAACACCATATATTTT; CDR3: CASSQSSRVYSGNTIYF
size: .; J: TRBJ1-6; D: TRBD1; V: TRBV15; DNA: TGTGCCACCAGGGACAGGGACAATTCACCCCTCCACTTT; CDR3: CATRDRDNSPLHF
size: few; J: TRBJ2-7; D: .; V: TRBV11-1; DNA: TGTGCCAGCAGCCCCGCCGGGGGAATTTACGAGCAGTACTTC; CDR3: CASSPAGGIYEQYF
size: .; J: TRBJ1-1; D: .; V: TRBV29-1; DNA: TGCAGCGTTGAAGATCAGAGGAGTGGACGTCACACTGAAGCTTTCTTT; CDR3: CSVEDQRSGRHTEAFF
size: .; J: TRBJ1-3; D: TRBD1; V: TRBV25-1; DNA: TGTGCCTGGAGTGTACGCAGGGGGACTGGAAACACCATATATTTT; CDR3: CAWSVRRGTGNTIYF
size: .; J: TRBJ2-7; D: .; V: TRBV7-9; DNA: TGTGCCAGCAGCTCGTCCCGGGGGGAGCAGTACTTC; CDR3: CASSSSRGEQYF
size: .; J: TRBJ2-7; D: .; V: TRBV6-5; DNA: TGTGCCAGCAAAAGGGGGGACTACGAGCAGTACTTC; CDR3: CASKRGDYEQYF
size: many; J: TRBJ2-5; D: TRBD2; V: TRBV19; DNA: TGTGCCAGTAGTATACGGACTAGCCGGGAGACCCAGTACTTC; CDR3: CASSIRTSRETQYF
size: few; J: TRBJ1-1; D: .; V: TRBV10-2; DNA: TGCGCCAGCAGAAACCCGGGGGGGGGCCGCGAAGCTTTCTTT; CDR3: CASRNPGGGREAFF
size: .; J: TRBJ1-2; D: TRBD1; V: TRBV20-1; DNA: TGCAGTGCTAGGCAAATAGGGACAGGGAACTATGGCTACACCTTC; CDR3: CSARQIGTGNYGYTF
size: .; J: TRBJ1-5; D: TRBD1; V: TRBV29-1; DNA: TGCAGCGCGAACAGGGGTTGGAACAGCAATCAGCCCCAGCATTTT; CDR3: CSANRGWNSNQPQHF
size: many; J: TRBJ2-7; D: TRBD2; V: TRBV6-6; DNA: TGTGCCAGCAGTTACTCATGGAGCGGGAGTACCTACGAGCAGTACTTC; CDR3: CASSYSWSGSTYEQYF
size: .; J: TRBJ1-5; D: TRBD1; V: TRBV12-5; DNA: TGTGCTAGTGGTTTGGGACAGGGCGGTCAGCCCCAGCATTTT; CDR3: CASGLGQGGQPQHF
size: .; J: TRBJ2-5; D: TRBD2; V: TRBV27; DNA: TGTGCCAGCAGTTTGCGGGAGCGAAGGGAGACCCAGTACTTC; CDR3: CASSLRERRETQYF